This entry describes one T cell receptor (beta chain). The data originate from a study of T cell changes during pregnancy in multiple sclerosis. Clones were read by immunoSEQ multiplex PCR, and TCRdb kept only the in-frame ones, dropping some. The sample yields some 90,000 clones, roughly 90% seen once. Trimming shortened V by 2 bases and J by 1 base, and 5 bases separated the two germline ends. The V gene's germline CDR1 is PRHDT and CDR2 FYEKMQ (reference sequence). The CDR3 covers 13 residues. Material: peripheral blood, obtained in the first trimester of pregnancy. The receptor was derived from a female donor with multiple sclerosis, enrolled in a pregnancy study. The rearrangement joins TRBV13 to TRBJ1-1, with unresolved D. CDR3 amino acids: CASSLRQNTEAFF. The CDR3 DNA reads as TGTGCCAGCAGCTTACGACAGAACACTGAAGCTTTCTTT.